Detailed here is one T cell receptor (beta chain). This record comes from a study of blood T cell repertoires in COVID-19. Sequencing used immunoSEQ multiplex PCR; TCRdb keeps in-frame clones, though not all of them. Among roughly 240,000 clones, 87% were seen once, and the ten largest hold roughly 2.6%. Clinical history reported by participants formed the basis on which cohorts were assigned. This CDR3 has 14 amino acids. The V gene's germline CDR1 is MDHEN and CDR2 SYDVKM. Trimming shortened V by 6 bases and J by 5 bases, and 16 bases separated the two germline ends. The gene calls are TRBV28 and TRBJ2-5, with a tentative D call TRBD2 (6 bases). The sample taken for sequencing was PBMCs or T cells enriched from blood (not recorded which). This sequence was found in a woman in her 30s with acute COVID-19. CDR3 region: CASRSSGSGETQYF. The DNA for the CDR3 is TGTGCCAGCAGGTCCAGCGGGTCGGGGGAGACCCAGTACTTC. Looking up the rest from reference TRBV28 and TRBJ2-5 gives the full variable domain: DVKVTQSSRYLVKRTGEKVFLECVQDMDHENMFWYRQDPGLGLRLIYFSYDVKMKEKGDIPEGYSVSREKKERFSLILESASTNQTSMYLCASRSSGSGETQYFGPGTRLLVL.